Below are 29 T cell receptor beta chains sequenced from a single sample in a study of human T cells and chemical hapten exposure (dated by TCRdb to the early 2020s). Receptor libraries were prepared by RACE. The instrument given in TCRdb is NextSeq 500. TCRdb reprocessing: public reads trimmed at Q25 with fastp, clones called with MiXCR, in-frame beta chains kept. Rows with a matching CDR3 protein are joined into one entry that keeps the most common DNA and genes. The sample yields under 130,000 distinct CDR3 sequences; approximately 10% were counted once. The top ten clonotypes cover around 3.5% of the sample. This specimen's time point label, per the study, means: patch test 1, 2 weeks after DPC sensitization. This specimen's treatment or condition label, per the study, means: therapeutic diphenylcyclopropenone sensitization with weekly scalp DPC. The source was whole blood, collected in connection with sensitization to the hapten diphenylcyclopropenone (DPC). The receptors stem from a woman aged 35 to 49 with alopecia areata. Some clones in this sample may be carry-over from other donors' samples.

In its sample, this clonotype was seen a few times. This chain connects TRBV10-1 to TRBJ1-1; no clear D gene. CDR1 is WNHNN, CDR2 SYGVQD, per germline (reference sequence). This CDR3 has 11 residues. V was cut by 10 bases and J by 5 bases, with 11 bases left in between. The CDR3 region is CATPEGTEAFF. The CDR3 DNA is TGCGCCACCCCGGAAGGGACTGAAGCTTTCTTT.

This clonotype has at least ten counts. The chain recombines TRBV29-1 with TRBJ1-2, with 9 positions matching TRBD1. The CDR3 is 11 residues long. Germline CDR1 is SQVTM and CDR2 is ANQGSEA. V was pared by 4 bases and J by 8 bases, with 2 bases of the junction left unmatched. Here the CDR3 DNA reads TGCAGCGTTGGGACAGGGGACGGCTACACCTTC. It encodes CSVGTGDGYTF. Complete variable domain (other parts from reference TRBV29-1 and TRBJ1-2): SAVISQKPSRDICQRGTSLTIQCQVDSQVTMMFWYRQQPGQSLTLIATANQGSEATYESGFVIDKFPISRPNLTFSTLTVSNMSPEDSSIYLCSVGTGDGYTFGSGTRLTVV.

This clonotype has just a few counts. CDR3 sequence (DNA): TGCGCCAGCAGCCAAGATCGAGGGGCTAGCGGGAGCACAGATACGCAGTATTTT. Translating it yields CASSQDRGASGSTDTQYF. This sequence joins TRBV4-3 and TRBJ2-3; 8 nucleotides line up with TRBD2. Germline CDR1 and CDR2: LGHNA and YSLEER. J lost 0 bases, V lost 0 bases, and 8 bases had no gene match. The CDR3 contains 18 residues.

This clonotype was observed many times. The rearrangement links TRBV6-5 to TRBJ1-1, with TRBD1 identical over 7 bases. Per germline, CDR1 MNHEY and CDR2 SVGAGI. The CDR3 is made up of 15 amino acids. With 6 bases clipped from V and 1 base from J, the junction kept 8 bases outside the gene matches. The CDR3 bases are TGTGCCAGCAGGCCCGCAGGGGGGGCGAACACTGAAGCTTTCTTT. Amino acid sequence: CASRPAGGANTEAFF.

This clonotype was counted at least ten times. The V and J genes are TRBV11-2 and TRBJ2-7; unclear D gene. The CDR3 runs to 13 residues. The V end was cut by 7 bases, the J end by 1 base, with 11 bases between. Looked up from germline, CDR1 is SGHAT and CDR2 is FQNNGV. The CDR3 protein is CASTRPGSYEQYF. CDR3 nucleotide sequence: TGTGCCAGCACCCGGCCAGGTTCCTACGAGCAGTACTTC.

This clonotype was counted at least ten times. V usage is TRBV7-9 and J usage is TRBJ1-1; D possibly corresponds to TRBD1 (5 bases). CDR3 length equals 13 residues. Between the trimmed V and J ends, which lost 5 bases and 1 base, there was a span of 8 bases. From germline, CDR1 is SEHNR and CDR2 FQNEAQ (reference sequence). In DNA form, the CDR3 reads TGTGCCAGCAGCAGGGACCGGAACACTGAAGCTTTCTTT. This translates into CASSRDRNTEAFF. Combining the CDR3 with reference TRBV7-9 and TRBJ1-1 gives the whole variable domain DTGVSQNPRHKITKRGQNVTFRCDPISEHNRLYWYRQTLGQGPEFLTYFQNEAQLEKSRLLSDRFSAERPKGSFSTLEIQRTEQGDSAMYLCASSRDRNTEAFFGQGTRLTVV.

This clonotype has only a few counts. The chain recombines TRBV10-1 with TRBJ2-5, with D perhaps TRBD2 (5 bases). Germline V gene data show CDR1 as WNHNN and CDR2 as SYGVQD (reference sequence). V was trimmed by 4 bases and J by 0 bases, leaving 9 bases between them. This CDR3 has 14 residues. The CDR3 loop is CASSGPGNQETQYF. DNA for the CDR3: TGCGCCAGCAGTGGGCCCGGGAACCAAGAGACCCAGTACTTC.

This clonotype was found many times. The chain links TRBV7-3 to TRBJ1-5, with 9 bases fitting TRBD1. Germline V gene sequence: CDR1 SGHTA, CDR2 FQGTGA. The CDR3 totals 15 residues. V dropped 4 bases and J dropped 5; count of bases not matched to a gene: 6. The CDR3 is CASSSPGTGHQPQHF. CDR3 nucleotide sequence: TGTGCCAGCAGCTCTCCGGGGACAGGGCATCAGCCCCAGCATTTT.

This clonotype was seen at least ten times. This chain links TRBV20-1 with TRBJ2-7; 7 nucleotides match TRBD2. Germline-derived CDR1 and CDR2 are DFQATT and SNEGSKA (reference sequence). This CDR3 has 15 amino acids. With V trimmed by 0 bases and J by 8 bases, 13 bases remained unmatched. This chain's CDR3 is CSARETGGPVTKQYF. CDR3 bases: TGCAGTGCTAGAGAGACGGGAGGCCCAGTAACGAAGCAGTACTTC.

A word on this clonotype: A much larger clone lies a single base off, so this may be a read error. The gene calls are TRBV18 and TRBJ2-1, with 7 bases aligning to TRBD2. Germline CDR1 is KGHSH and CDR2 is LQKENI. CDR3 length equals 12 residues. This CDR3 reads CTSSGSGAEQFF. The DNA of the CDR3 is TGTACCAGCTCCGGAAGCGGGGCTGAGCAGTTCTTC.

This clonotype was counted many times. The J gene is TRBJ2-3, the V gene TRBV11-2; D tentatively fits TRBD1 or TRBD2 (6 bases each). In germline, CDR1 is SGHAT, CDR2 FQNNGV. Trimming shortened V by 8 bases and J by 0 bases, and 15 bases separated the two germline ends. The CDR3 is 15 amino acids. The DNA for the CDR3 is TGTGCCAGCTACGAGGGGGGCCGGAGCACAGATACGCAGTATTTT. Translating it yields CASYEGGRSTDTQYF.

The V and J genes are TRBV11-2 and TRBJ2-1, with 7 bases fitting TRBD2. Trimming at V came to 3 bases and at J to 9 bases, leaving 8 bases not matched to a gene. This CDR3 has 14 amino acids. The germline gives CDR1 SGHAT, CDR2 FQNNGV. DNA for the CDR3: TGTGCCAGCAGCTTGAGCGGGGCCCGGGGTGAGCAGTTCTTC. This gives the protein CASSLSGARGEQFF.

This clonotype occurred a few times. The genes are TRBV20-1 and TRBJ2-7; TRBD1 aligns across 7 bases. The CDR3 sequence is 14 residues long. With V trimmed by 5 bases and J by 0 bases, 7 bases remained unmatched. Germline CDR1 is DFQATT and CDR2 is SNEGSKA (reference sequence). As DNA, the CDR3 is TGCAGTGCTTCTTCGACAGGGTACTCCTACGAGCAGTACTTC. It translates to CSASSTGYSYEQYF.

CDR3 coding DNA: TGTGCCAGCTCACCTCTGACCGGGGAGCTGTTTTTT. Its protein product is CASSPLTGELFF. This sequence joins TRBV18 and TRBJ2-2; D gene unclear. CDR3 length: 12 amino acids. In germline, CDR1 is KGHSH, CDR2 LQKENI. Deletions cut 3 bases from V and 5 bases from J, with 4 bases between.

A few counts support this clonotype. The gene calls are TRBV29-1 and TRBJ2-3; possible D gene TRBD2, 6 bases. The CDR3 extends over 12 amino acids. Germline V gene data show CDR1 as SQVTM and CDR2 as ANQGSEA. Trimming left V 7 bases short and J 4 bases short, with 12 bases between. CDR3 sequence (DNA): TGCAGCGCCGGAGGACTATCAGATACGCAGTATTTT. This sequence encodes CSAGGLSDTQYF.

The J gene is TRBJ1-1, the V gene TRBV6-5; no clear D. Trimming left V 6 bases short and J 7 bases short, with 12 bases between. Germline CDR1 and CDR2: MNHEY and SVGAGI. The CDR3 length is 12 residues. The CDR3 DNA reads TGTGCCAGCAGACGGACGGGATATGAAGCTTTCTTT. It is translated as CASRRTGYEAFF.

This clonotype appeared many times. The chain has TRBV7-2 and TRBJ1-4; 8 bases are a match to TRBD1. CDR1 SGHTA and CDR2 FQGNSA come from the germline V gene. After removal of 4 bases from V and 7 bases from J, the junction contained 5 bases not matched to a gene. The CDR3 has 14 amino acids. For the CDR3, the DNA is TGTGCCAGCAGCTCCAGGGGGCAGGGTGAAAAACTGTTTTTT. Translation gives CASSSRGQGEKLFF.

There are a few counts of this clonotype. Its ends do not fully match the called genes, so a read error is possible. The chain recombines TRBV12-3 or TRBV12-4 with TRBJ1-5; D is unresolved. This CDR3 is 16 amino acids long. CDR3 protein: CASTRGNARGNQPRHF. CDR3 DNA: TGTGCCAGCACCCGGGGAAACGCGCGGGGTAATCAGCCCCGGCATTTT.

This clonotype was detected many times. This chain joins TRBV7-9 and TRBJ1-2; D might be TRBD1 (6 bases). The CDR3 covers 12 residues. Germline CDR1 reads SEHNR; CDR2 reads FQNEAQ (reference sequence). Trimming shortened V by 6 bases and J by 6 bases, and 11 bases separated the two germline ends. CDR3 sequence reads: CASSFNRDGYTF. Written as DNA, the CDR3 is TGTGCCAGCAGTTTTAACAGGGATGGCTACACCTTC.

A few counts support this clonotype. The chain uses TRBV4-3 and TRBJ2-2, with 10 bases fitting TRBD2. The CDR3 has 17 amino acids. Trimming cost V 3 bases and J 3 bases; bases outside gene matches: 7. The germline CDR1 and CDR2 sequences are LGHNA and YSLEER. The CDR3 is CASSQLAGGGDTGELFF. DNA of the CDR3: TGCGCCAGCAGCCAGTTAGCGGGGGGCGGGGACACCGGGGAGCTGTTTTTT.

This clonotype showed up many times. The rearrangement links TRBV14 to TRBJ2-2, with D possibly being TRBD2 (5 bases). V dropped 0 bases and J dropped 1 base, with 15 bases sitting between them. The CDR3 has 18 residues. Germline-derived CDR1 and CDR2 are SGHDN and FVKESK. CDR3 DNA: TGTGCCAGCAGCCAAGATCTTTCCGGACTGCGGAACACCGGGGAGCTGTTTTTT. Translation gives CASSQDLSGLRNTGELFF.

This clonotype was picked up a small number of times. The V call is TRBV4-3, the J call TRBJ2-7; D is perhaps TRBD2 (6 bases). The CDR3 length is 15 residues. V was clipped by 0 bases and J by 2 bases, with 11 bases between them. Germline CDR1 and CDR2: LGHNA and YSLEER. CDR3 in amino acids: CASSQDPSVPYEQYF. CDR3 DNA sequence: TGCGCCAGCAGCCAAGATCCTAGCGTTCCCTACGAGCAGTACTTC.

Ten or more counts support this clonotype. The chain employs TRBV7-2 and TRBJ1-1; D not certain. Germline-derived CDR1 and CDR2 are SGHTA and FQGNSA. This CDR3 has 14 amino acids. V shed 1 base and J shed 3 bases, with 9 bases lying between them. The CDR3 DNA sequence: TGTGCCAGCAGCTTAGAAGGATCCGACACTGAAGCTTTCTTT. Its translation: CASSLEGSDTEAFF.

In this sample, this clonotype turned up a few times. The chain carries TRBV18 and TRBJ1-1; D is uncertain. Per the germline V gene, CDR1 is KGHSH and CDR2 is LQKENI. CDR3 size: 15 residues. Deletions cut 0 bases from V and 0 bases from J, with 8 bases between. The CDR3 DNA reads TGTGCCAGCTCACCACCTAACGGATTGAACACTGAAGCTTTCTTT. It yields the protein CASSPPNGLNTEAFF.

This clonotype appeared many times. The chain links TRBV29-1 to TRBJ1-1; TRBD1 is a possible D gene (5 bases). Trimming took off 7 bases at V and 4 bases at J, with 19 bases between the two ends. The CDR3 runs 14 residues. Looked up from germline, CDR1 is SQVTM and CDR2 is ANQGSEA. CDR3 sequence reads: CSARSAGVGTEAFF. The CDR3 region has the DNA TGCAGCGCCCGCTCTGCGGGGGTCGGCACTGAAGCTTTCTTT. Filled out from reference TRBV29-1 and TRBJ1-1, the complete variable domain reads SAVISQKPSRDICQRGTSLTIQCQVDSQVTMMFWYRQQPGQSLTLIATANQGSEATYESGFVIDKFPISRPNLTFSTLTVSNMSPEDSSIYLCSARSAGVGTEAFFGQGTRLTVV.

V usage is TRBV2 and J usage is TRBJ2-7; 7 bases map to TRBD1. Trimming removed 8 bases from V and 2 bases from J; junction bases left unmatched: 15. From germline, CDR1 is SNHLY and CDR2 FYNNEI. This CDR3 is built from 16 residues. This CDR3 reads CASQDRAATSAYEQYF. For the CDR3, the DNA is TGTGCCAGCCAAGACAGGGCGGCCACCTCAGCCTACGAGCAGTACTTC.

The chain uses TRBV7-2 and TRBJ2-7, with D unresolved. The CDR3 consists of 15 residues. The V gene lost 5 bases and the J gene lost 5 bases, with 19 bases spanning the gap. The V gene's germline CDR1 is SGHTA and CDR2 FQGNSA. CDR3 bases: TGTGCCAGCAGCCCCGCACCGGATCTAGGCCACGAGCAGTACTTC. Amino acids: CASSPAPDLGHEQYF. The whole variable domain, filled in from reference TRBV7-2 and TRBJ2-7, reads GAGVSQSPSNKVTEKGKDVELRCDPISGHTALYWYRQSLGQGLEFLIYFQGNSAPDKSGLPSDRFSAERTGGSVSTLTIQRTQQEDSAVYLCASSPAPDLGHEQYFGPGTRLTVT.

V gene TRBV7-9 combines with J gene TRBJ2-7, with 9 bases fitting TRBD1. The CDR3 extends over 15 amino acids. The J segment lost 2 bases and the V segment lost 5 bases, leaving 7 bases of the junction unmatched. In germline, CDR1 is SEHNR, CDR2 FQNEAQ (reference sequence). The CDR3 coding sequence is TGTGCCAGCAGCCAGGGACAGGGTTTCCCCTACGAGCAGTACTTC. Its protein is CASSQGQGFPYEQYF. Full variable domain (rest looked up from reference TRBV7-9 and TRBJ2-7): DTGVSQNPRHKITKRGQNVTFRCDPISEHNRLYWYRQTLGQGPEFLTYFQNEAQLEKSRLLSDRFSAERPKGSFSTLEIQRTEQGDSAMYLCASSQGQGFPYEQYFGPGTRLTVT.

J is TRBJ2-7 and V is TRBV5-1, with a tentative D call TRBD2 (5 bases). V lost 2 bases and J 3 bases, leaving 18 bases between the germline ends. This CDR3 has 16 residues. CDR1 and CDR2 from the germline V gene are SGHRS and YFSETQ. The CDR3 DNA reads as TGCGCCAGCAGCTTTTTCCACGGGGAAGGTGGCTACGAGCAGTACTTC. Encoded protein: CASSFFHGEGGYEQYF.